This passage covers 7 T cell receptor beta chains from one sample sequenced in a study of cytomegalovirus exposure and HLA in healthy donors. A multiplex PCR was run with 60 Vbeta primers and 13 Jbeta primers. This table comes from immunoSEQ multiplex PCR, and its TCRdb copy is limited to in-frame clones, with some not included. The sample has 100,000 or so clones, less than 80% seen once. The sample was PBMCs. These receptors were taken from a woman aged 40 to 50 in good health and CMV-seronegative.

In its sample, this clone was seen once. The chain is built from TRBV5-6 and TRBJ2-6; D remains unclear. This CDR3 comprises 14 residues. Germline CDR1 is SGHDT and CDR2 is YYEEEE. The germline V and J ends were trimmed by 4 bases and 2 bases, with 7 bases remaining between them. The CDR3 coding sequence is TGTGCCAGCAGCATGGTAGCTGGGGCCAACGTCCTGACTTTC. Translated: CASSMVAGANVLTF.

This chain connects TRBV28 to TRBJ1-1; 8 nucleotides line up with TRBD1. The germline CDR1 and CDR2 sequences are MDHEN and SYDVKM. V lost 6 bases, J lost 3 bases, and 9 bases stayed unmatched. The CDR3 spans 15 residues. CDR3 sequence: CASRRTGGVDTEAFF. DNA of the CDR3: TGTGCCAGCAGACGCACAGGGGGGGTAGACACTGAAGCTTTCTTT.

The chain joins TRBV5-4 to TRBJ2-3; D may be TRBD2 (5 bases). With 6 bases removed from V and 0 bases from J, the gap between germline ends came to 11 bases. Germline assignment: CDR1 SGHNT and CDR2 YYREEE (reference sequence). The CDR3 contains 14 residues. DNA of the CDR3: TGTGCCAGCACCTCGGGGAGAAGCACAGATACGCAGTATTTT. This codes for CASTSGRSTDTQYF.

The rearrangement links TRBV7-9 to TRBJ1-6; D is unresolved. V lost 3 bases to trimming and J lost 8 bases, with 11 bases between them. The CDR3 is 14 amino acids. The germline V gene encodes CDR1 SEHNR and CDR2 FQNEAQ (reference sequence). CDR3 nucleotides: TGTGCCAGCAGCTTTATGGCTGAATATTCACCCCTCCACTTT. It yields the protein CASSFMAEYSPLHF.

The chain is built from TRBV5-1 and TRBJ2-7, with 7 bases matching TRBD1. Losses at the gene ends were 4 bases for V and 4 bases for J; bases not matched to a gene: 11. The CDR3 spans 15 residues. CDR1 is SGHRS, CDR2 YFSETQ, per germline. The CDR3 DNA reads TGCGCCAGCAGCATGGGCCAGGGGGTCATTTACGAGCAGTACTTC. The encoded protein is CASSMGQGVIYEQYF.

This sequence joins TRBV6-6 and TRBJ2-7, with D possibly matching TRBD2 (6 bases). Germline assignment: CDR1 MNHNY and CDR2 SVGAGI (reference sequence). The V gene lost 4 bases and the J gene lost 2 bases, with 15 bases spanning the gap. The CDR3 extends over 15 amino acids. CDR3 region: CASSLGEVTPYEQYF. The CDR3 DNA is TGTGCCAGCAGTTTAGGGGAGGTGACCCCCTACGAGCAGTACTTC.

In its sample, this clone was seen once. The chain carries TRBV28 and TRBJ1-4; TRBD1 aligns across 9 bases. V lost 2 bases, J lost 5 bases, and 3 bases stayed unmatched. The CDR3 covers 15 residues. Germline V CDR1 and CDR2: MDHEN, SYDVKM. CDR3 sequence: CASSLGGQGNEKLFF. As DNA, the CDR3 is TGTGCCAGCAGTTTAGGGGGACAGGGCAATGAAAAACTGTTTTTT. Full variable domain (missing parts from reference TRBV28 and TRBJ1-4): DVKVTQSSRYLVKRTGEKVFLECVQDMDHENMFWYRQDPGLGLRLIYFSYDVKMKEKGDIPEGYSVSREKKERFSLILESASTNQTSMYLCASSLGGQGNEKLFFGSGTQLSVL.